Listed below are T cell receptor beta chains from one sample, sequenced in a study of cytomegalovirus exposure and HLA in healthy donors. Clones were sequenced by immunoSEQ multiplex PCR, and TCRdb holds only the in-frame ones, with some missing. The sample consists of roughly 140,000 clones, under 90% of them appearing once. The sequenced material came from PBMCs. The receptor set was obtained from a man aged 40-49 years in good health and CMV-seronegative. The CDR3 runs from the conserved cysteine through the conserved F or W. A D gene is named only where the DNA matches it firmly. Clone size is not always given. Where it is, it says once, few, many or a class for expanded clones.

>TRBD2|TRBV11-2|.|TRBJ2-3
TGTGCCAGCAGCAAAAGCGGGGCTAGCACAGATACGCAGTATTTT
CASSKSGASTDTQYF
>.|TRBV10-1|.|TRBJ2-5
TGCGCCAGCAGTGAGGGCCAGGGTCAAGAGACCCAGTACTTC
CASSEGQGQETQYF
>.|TRBV28|.|TRBJ1-2
TGTGCCAGCAGTTTGGGGGGGGACCACTATGGCTACACCTTC
CASSLGGDHYGYTF
>.|TRBV2|.|TRBJ1-2
TGTGCCAGCAGTGAAGGCCGGGACACCTATGGCTACACCTTC
CASSEGRDTYGYTF
>.|TRBV5-1|.|TRBJ2-3
TGCGCCAGCAGCTTGGGTCCTAGCACAGATACGCAGTATTTT
CASSLGPSTDTQYF
>TRBD1|TRBV7-2|.|TRBJ2-7
TGTGCCAGCAGCTTAGAATGGACAGGGGTCCACGAGCAGTACTTC
CASSLEWTGVHEQYF
>TRBD1|TRBV30|.|TRBJ1-1
TGTGCCTGGAGTGGGACAGGGATAACTGAAGCTTTCTTT
CAWSGTGITEAFF
>TRBD1|TRBV19|once|TRBJ1-2
TGTGCCAGTAGTATTGCGACCGGGACAGGGATTTATGGCTACACCTTC
CASSIATGTGIYGYTF
>TRBD1|TRBV7-2|.|TRBJ1-6
TGTGCCAGCAGCCAAGGGGCCAGGGGGGATTCACCCCTCCACTTT
CASSQGARGDSPLHF
>.|TRBV6-7|.|TRBJ1-5
TGTGCCAGCCGACGGGGGGGGGCGACTCAGCCCCAGCATTTT
CASRRGGATQPQHF
>TRBD1|TRBV9|.|TRBJ1-1
TGTGCCAGCAGCGTCGGACAGGGGGCCCTGACTGAAGCTTTCTTT
CASSVGQGALTEAFF
>.|TRBV6-6|.|TRBJ1-6
TGTGCCAGCAGAAACCGGGAGTCAAATAATTCACCCCTCCACTTT
CASRNRESNNSPLHF
>.|TRBV5-6|.|TRBJ2-1
TGTGCCAGCAGACAAACAGCGGCAGGACCACGGAAGCAGTTCTTC
CASRQTAAGPRKQFF
>.|TRBV11-2|.|TRBJ2-7
TGTGCCAGCAGTCAACCTCCTCGGGAGCAGTACTTC
CASSQPPREQYF
>TRBD1|TRBV7-9|.|TRBJ2-5
TGTGCCAGCAGCGCTGGACAGGGGTTTGGAGAGACCCAGTACTTC
CASSAGQGFGETQYF
>.|TRBV5-1|.|TRBJ2-1
TGCGCCAGCAGCTTGGAGCGGAACCTCAATGAGCAGTTCTTC
CASSLERNLNEQFF
>TRBD2|TRBV7-9|.|TRBJ2-3
TGTGCCAGCAGCGCAGCGGGGAGCACAGATACGCAGTATTTT
CASSAAGSTDTQYF
>.|TRBV28|.|TRBJ1-5
TGTGCCAGCAGTTCGTCCACAGGGCTGTATGGCAATCAGCCCCAGCATTTT
CASSSSTGLYGNQPQHF
>TRBD1|TRBV9|.|TRBJ2-7
TGTGCCAGCAGCGTAGGCCAGGGGGTCAACTACGAGCAGTACTTC
CASSVGQGVNYEQYF
>TRBD2|TRBV19|.|TRBJ2-3
TGTGCCAGTAGTATAGTTAGCGGGGGTCGCACAGATACGCAGTATTTT
CASSIVSGGRTDTQYF
>.|TRBV9|.|TRBJ2-1
TGTGCCAGCAGCGTAGGTACAGGGAACAATGAGCAGTTCTTC
CASSVGTGNNEQFF
>.|TRBV6-4|.|TRBJ1-1
TGTGCCAGCAGTGCGGAGTGGCACACTGAAGCTTTCTTT
CASSAEWHTEAFF
>TRBD1|TRBV4-3|.|TRBJ1-6
TGCGCCAGCAGCCTACTCGCTATGGACAGGCGCGCAAGCCATTCACCCCTCCACTTT
CASSLLAMDRRASHSPLHF
>TRBD2|TRBV5-4|.|TRBJ2-1
TGTGCCAGCAGGATAGCGGGGGGCGGGGTTTATGAGCAGTTCTTC
CASRIAGGGVYEQFF
>.|TRBV9|.|TRBJ2-2
TGTGCCAGCAAAACAGGACCCCTCACCGGGGAGCTGTTTTTT
CASKTGPLTGELFF
>TRBD1|TRBV5-1|.|TRBJ2-5
TGCGCCAGCAGCTACGGACAGGCCGGCAGGAGCGTGACCCAGTACTTC
CASSYGQAGRSVTQYF
>.|TRBV5-6|once|TRBJ2-1
TGTGCCAGCAGCCTGGGGTTGACAGCCGAGCAGTTCTTC
CASSLGLTAEQFF
>.|TRBV29-1|.|TRBJ2-3
TGCAGCGTTGATCAGCGGCGACCCACAGATACGCAGTATTTT
CSVDQRRPTDTQYF
>.|TRBV9|.|TRBJ1-4
TGTGCCAGCAGCCCGCAGAACAGGATAACTAATGAAAAACTGTTTTTT
CASSPQNRITNEKLFF
>.|TRBV5-1|.|TRBJ2-7
TGCGCCAGCAGCTTCAGAGGACACTCCTACGAGCAGTACTTC
CASSFRGHSYEQYF
>.|TRBV27|.|TRBJ1-1
TGTGCCAGCAGTTTATCGCCTGGGGCCACTGAAGCTTTCTTT
CASSLSPGATEAFF
>TRBD2|TRBV10-3|.|TRBJ2-2
TGTGCCATTCTCGGGACTAGCGGCACCGGGGAGCTGTTTTTT
CAILGTSGTGELFF
>.|TRBV19|.|TRBJ1-2
TGTGCCAGTAGGGACCGGGGTGTGGATGGCTACACCTTC
CASRDRGVDGYTF
>.|TRBV7-2|.|TRBJ1-2
TGTGCCAGCAGCGAATATAAGGGGGAGACGTTTGGCTACACCTTC
CASSEYKGETFGYTF
>TRBD1|TRBV9|few|TRBJ2-2
TGTGCCAGCAGTTCCGGGACAGGGGTCACCGGGGAGCTGTTTTTT
CASSSGTGVTGELFF
>.|TRBV7-6|.|TRBJ1-5
TGTGCCAGCAGCTTAGCGCCAGGGCTCGGACAGCCCCAGCATTTT
CASSLAPGLGQPQHF
>TRBD1|TRBV4-3|.|TRBJ2-5
TGCGCCAGCAGCCAAGCCTACGACAGGGGAAAGACCCAGTACTTC
CASSQAYDRGKTQYF
>.|TRBV7-8|.|TRBJ2-2
TGTGCCAGCAGCTTAGTTAGCACCGGGGAGCTGTTTTTT
CASSLVSTGELFF
>TRBD2|TRBV6-5|.|TRBJ2-1
TGTGCCAGCGGTTACTCGGTGGCGGGGGGTCGGAATGAGCAGTTCTTC
CASGYSVAGGRNEQFF
>.|TRBV7-6|.|TRBJ1-6
TGTGCCAGCAGCACCCAGGGTGGGTTTAATTCACCCCTCCACTTT
CASSTQGGFNSPLHF
>.|TRBV7-9|.|TRBJ1-4
TGTGCCAGCAGCGACATTAATGAAAAACTGTTTTTT
CASSDINEKLFF
>TRBD2|TRBV9|once|TRBJ2-1
TGTGCCAGCAGCGTAGGCCCTAGCGGGGGGCCCTACAATGAGCAGTTCTTC
CASSVGPSGGPYNEQFF
>.|TRBV14|.|TRBJ1-1
TGTGCCAGCAGCCAAGGGACACCCCCTGAAGCTTTCTTT
CASSQGTPPEAFF
>TRBD1|TRBV4-3|.|TRBJ2-7
TGCGCCAGCAGCCGCGGCGGACAGGGGGCCTACGAGCAGTACTTC
CASSRGGQGAYEQYF
>.|TRBV5-6|few|TRBJ2-3
TGTGCCAGCGGCGCTGTGATTCAGGGGCGGGAGGATACGCAGTATTTT
CASGAVIQGREDTQYF
>.|TRBV10-1|.|TRBJ2-7
TGCGCCAGCAGTGAGAACTCCCTCCAGGGGGGCGAGCAGTACTTC
CASSENSLQGGEQYF
>.|TRBV18|.|TRBJ1-4
TGTGCCAGCTCACCGAATTCAGGGATGGGGGAAAAACTGTTTTTT
CASSPNSGMGEKLFF
>TRBD1|TRBV7-2|.|TRBJ1-1
TGTGCCAGCAGCCGGAGACAGGGCTTGAACACTGAAGCTTTCTTT
CASSRRQGLNTEAFF
>.|TRBV30|.|TRBJ1-4
TGTGCCTGGTCAATTGGGACTTCCGGAACTAATGAAAAACTGTTTTTT
CAWSIGTSGTNEKLFF
>.|TRBV28|.|TRBJ2-7
TGTGCCAGCAGTTTATTTCTCTACGAGCAGTACTTC
CASSLFLYEQYF
>TRBD1|TRBV5-6|few|TRBJ2-2
TGTGCCAGCAGTTCCAGGGGGCTCACCGGGGAGCTGTTTTTT
CASSSRGLTGELFF
>.|TRBV2|.|TRBJ1-6
TGTGCCAGCAGTGAAGCCTTCTTACAGGGATCACCCCTCCACTTT
CASSEAFLQGSPLHF
>.|TRBV5-1|.|TRBJ2-5
TGCGCCAGCAGCTTGGCGTTCGGTAGCTCGGAGACCCAGTACTTC
CASSLAFGSSETQYF